This T cell receptor (beta chain) was sequenced in a study of regulatory T cells in long-lasting Graves disease. This clonotype was counted ten times or more. The time point: persistent/refractory GD, antithyroid drugs over 5 years with positive TRAb. The authors made the TCR library using RNA they extracted from PBMCs. iRepertoire HTBI primers and Arm-PCR of CDR3 regions built TCR beta libraries. TCRdb processed the multiplex PCR reads anew with MiXCR; each CDR3 protein has one entry. The data hold approximately 500,000 distinct CDR3 sequences, with 20% to 25% observed a single time. This CDR3 has 12 residues. Trimming took off 3 bases at V and 2 bases at J, with 4 bases between the two ends.

This chain joins TRBV12-3 or TRBV12-4 and TRBJ1-1, with no clear D. This sequence was found in a female donor with Graves disease. The sample in question was peripheral blood mononuclear cells (PBMCs), obtained when the disease was refractory, from a patient treated with antithyroid drugs. This chain's CDR3 is CASSLDNTEAFF. Written as DNA, the CDR3 is TGTGCCAGCAGTTTGGATAACACTGAAGCTTTCTTT.